The sequence of this TCR beta chain was determined in a study of vaccination effects on CD4 cells after COVID-19. General study findings and limits: Relatively few convalescent patients took part in the study, which had no early post-infection timepoints.

Using immunoSEQ multiplex PCR, the repertoire was profiled, and TCRdb retains in-frame clones only, with some absent. The table has around 30,000 clones, roughly four fifths seen once. Using viral peptide pools, the ViraFEST assay grew out antigen-specific CD4+ T cells prior to sequencing. Upon completion of 10 days in culture, CD4+ T cells were isolated. BNT162b2 vaccine or mRNA-1273 vaccine was given to participants in two doses. PBMC were cultured at under 2.5 million per well with roughly 10 IU/ml IL-2 and 7.5 to 10 ug/ml peptides. Fresh IL-2-containing medium replaced half the medium on days 3 and 7. V shed 4 bases, J shed 0 bases, and the junction held 2 bases outside the gene matches. CDR1 is SGHDT, CDR2 YYEEEE, per germline. CDR3 length equals 14 residues. Concerning this clone: What it recognizes is unknown.

This material consisted of CD4+ T cells from PBMCs cultured with HCoV-OC43 spike peptides, taken after COVID-19 vaccination. As for subset: HCoV-OC43 spike overlapping peptide pool stimulation. The chain carries TRBV5-6 and TRBJ2-3; 7 bases are shared with TRBD1. This clonotype originated in a human donor who received a COVID-19 vaccine. The CDR3 is CASSRQGSTDTQYF. CDR3 sequence (DNA): TGTGCCAGCAGCCGACAGGGAAGCACAGATACGCAGTATTTT.